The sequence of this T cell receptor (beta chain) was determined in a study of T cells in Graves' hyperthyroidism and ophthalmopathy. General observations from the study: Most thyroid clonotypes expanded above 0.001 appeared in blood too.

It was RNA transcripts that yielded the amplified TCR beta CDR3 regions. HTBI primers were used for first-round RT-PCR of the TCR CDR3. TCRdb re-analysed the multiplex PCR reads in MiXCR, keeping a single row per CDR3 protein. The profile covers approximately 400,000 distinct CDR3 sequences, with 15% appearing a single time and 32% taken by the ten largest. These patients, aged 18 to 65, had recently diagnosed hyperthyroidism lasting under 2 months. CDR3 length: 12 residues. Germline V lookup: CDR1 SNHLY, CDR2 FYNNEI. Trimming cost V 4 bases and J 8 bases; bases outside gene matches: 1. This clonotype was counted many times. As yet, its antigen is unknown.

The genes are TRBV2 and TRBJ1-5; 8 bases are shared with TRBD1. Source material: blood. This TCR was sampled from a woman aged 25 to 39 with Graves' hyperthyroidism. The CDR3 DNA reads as TGTGCCAGCAGTGCACAGGGGGAGCCCCAGCATTTT. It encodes CASSAQGEPQHF.